Detailed here is one TCR beta chain. TCR cDNA molecules each had a unique molecular identifier. TCRdb reprocessed the 5' RACE reads with MiXCR, giving one entry per CDR3 protein. Of approximately 110,000 distinct CDR3 sequences listed, 10% to 11% were seen once; the top ten hold 20% to 25%. This sample is part of a study of spatial heterogeneity in lung cancer. Study background: The mean occurrence of each unique TCR and UMI combination in raw reads exceeded nine.

The CDR3 has 14 amino acids. V lost 6 bases to trimming and J lost 0 bases, with 9 bases between them. Time point: blood at routine non-recurrence follow-up after resection. Sequencing of whole RNA from tumor, nontumor lung or frozen PBMC involved no sorting. This sequence originates from a female donor with early-stage non-small cell lung cancer. This material consisted of PBMCs, taken at follow-up. The rearrangement uses TRBV12-3 or TRBV12-4 and TRBJ2-1; D remains unclear. CDR3: CASSLPGSYNEQFF. In nucleotides, the CDR3 is TGTGCCAGCAGCCTCCCTGGCTCCTACAATGAGCAGTTCTTC.